The 17 T cell receptor beta chains presented below share a single source sample, sequenced in a study of cytomegalovirus exposure and HLA in healthy donors. PCR primers comprised 60 Vbeta and 13 Jbeta primers. Clones were read by immunoSEQ multiplex PCR, and TCRdb kept only the in-frame ones, dropping some. The table includes some 120,000 clones, less than 20% detected once. The sample was PBMCs. The receptors were sampled from a woman aged 18 to 35 in good health and CMV-seronegative.

The chain uses TRBV11-2 and TRBJ2-1; 9 bases line up with TRBD2. CDR3 length equals 15 residues. Germline V gene lookup returns CDR1 SGHAT and CDR2 FQNNGV. V shed 3 bases, J shed 9 bases, and the junction held 9 bases outside the gene matches. DNA of the CDR3: TGTGCCAGCAGCTTCTCTAGCGGGGCCTTGGGTGAGCAGTTCTTC. It encodes CASSFSSGALGEQFF.

The chain combines TRBV9 with TRBJ1-2; TRBD1 aligns across 7 bases. The CDR3 totals 16 residues. After removal of 0 bases from V and 4 bases from J, the junction contained 9 bases not matched to a gene. The germline V gene has CDR1 SGDLS and CDR2 YYNGEE. The CDR3: CASSVGPAGGSYGYTF. The CDR3 nucleotides read TGTGCCAGCAGCGTAGGCCCGGCAGGGGGAAGCTATGGCTACACCTTC.

The V gene is TRBV9, the J gene TRBJ2-1; 9 bases line up with TRBD2. Looked up from germline, CDR1 is SGDLS and CDR2 is YYNGEE. V gave up 0 bases and J gave up 8 bases; unmatched junction bases: 6. The CDR3 contains 15 residues. The CDR3 nucleotides are TGTGCCAGCAGCGTAGTGTCTAGCGGGATTGATGAGCAGTTCTTC. Its protein is CASSVVSSGIDEQFF.

The V call is TRBV5-1, the J call TRBJ1-2; 9 bases match TRBD1. The CDR3 contains 14 residues. V shed 2 bases and J 12 bases; nucleotides not matched to a gene: 11. CDR1 is SGHRS, CDR2 YFSETQ, per germline. This CDR3 is CASSFRDRAYPNTF. The CDR3 DNA follows: TGCGCCAGCAGCTTCCGGGACAGGGCATACCCCAACACCTTC.

This clone was counted a few times. This chain connects TRBV9 to TRBJ2-7; D is unresolved. The CDR3 is 14 residues long. The germline V gene encodes CDR1 SGDLS and CDR2 YYNGEE. The germline V and J ends were trimmed by 0 bases and 3 bases, with 10 bases remaining between them. In DNA form, the CDR3 reads TGTGCCAGCAGCGTAGAAGCTGTTGGCTACGAGCAGTACTTC. It is translated as CASSVEAVGYEQYF.

This clone was seen more than once but under ten times. V gene TRBV28 combines with J gene TRBJ1-5; 8 positions match TRBD1. The J segment lost 2 bases and the V segment lost 3 bases, leaving 6 bases of the junction unmatched. The CDR3 spans 16 residues. In germline, CDR1 is MDHEN, CDR2 SYDVKM. In DNA, the CDR3 is TGTGCCAGCAGTTTGGATCAGGGGGCCGGCAATCAGCCCCAGCATTTT. It encodes CASSLDQGAGNQPQHF. The full variable domain, in which reference TRBV28 and TRBJ1-5 provide the parts outside the CDR3, is DVKVTQSSRYLVKRTGEKVFLECVQDMDHENMFWYRQDPGLGLRLIYFSYDVKMKEKGDIPEGYSVSREKKERFSLILESASTNQTSMYLCASSLDQGAGNQPQHFGDGTRLSIL.

This clone was detected only a few times. V and J are TRBV9 and TRBJ2-3; TRBD1 matches at 7 bases. The CDR3 sequence is 14 residues long. The ends lost 4 bases at V and 1 base at J; junction bases unmatched: 3. Germline V gene lookup returns CDR1 SGDLS and CDR2 YYNGEE. In nucleotides, the CDR3 is TGTGCCAGCAGCCCAGGGGGTGGCACAGATACGCAGTATTTT. Protein product: CASSPGGGTDTQYF.

The V and J genes are TRBV9 and TRBJ2-7; 7 bases agree with TRBD1. V lost 0 bases, J lost 4 bases, and 7 bases stayed unmatched. The germline V gene has CDR1 SGDLS and CDR2 YYNGEE. The CDR3 is 15 amino acids. As DNA, the CDR3 is TGTGCCAGCAGCGTAGGAGGGGACAGATTTTACGAGCAGTACTTC. This translates into CASSVGGDRFYEQYF.

In this sample, this clone turned up a few times. V gene TRBV19 combines with J gene TRBJ2-7, with D maybe TRBD1 (6 bases). V lost 5 bases, J lost 0 bases, and 17 bases lay in between. Germline V CDR1 and CDR2: LNHDA, SQIVND (reference sequence). The CDR3 sequence is 16 residues long. The CDR3 DNA sequence: TGTGCCAGTAGTTTTCAGGGGCCCCTCAGCTCCTACGAGCAGTACTTC. Translation gives CASSFQGPLSSYEQYF.

The chain uses TRBV4-3 and TRBJ1-2, with D unclear. Trimming shortened V by 1 base and J by 0 bases, and 12 bases separated the two germline ends. The CDR3 is 16 residues long. The V gene's germline CDR1 is LGHNA and CDR2 YSLEER. The CDR3 spells CASSQVEISANYGYTF. In DNA form, the CDR3 reads TGCGCCAGCAGCCAAGTTGAAATTTCAGCTAACTATGGCTACACCTTC.

This chain links TRBV2 with TRBJ2-3, with 13 bases lining up with TRBD2. The length of the CDR3 is 17 residues. The V and J ends lost 4 bases and 5 bases, in that order; junction bases with no gene match: 9. Looked up from germline, CDR1 is SNHLY and CDR2 is FYNNEI. This CDR3 is CASSGRTSGGPRDTQYF. The CDR3 nucleotides are TGTGCCAGCAGTGGTCGGACTAGCGGGGGCCCTCGAGATACGCAGTATTTT.

V gene TRBV12-2 combines with J gene TRBJ1-4. TRBV12-2 is a pseudogene segment. The CDR3 spans 16 residues. This CDR3 reads CASRLAGGRKCEKLFF. The CDR3 DNA is TGTGCAAGTCGCTTAGCGGGGGGACGGAAGTGTGAAAAACTGTTTTTT.

This clone was seen more than once but under ten times. The genes are TRBV19 and TRBJ2-2; D remains ambiguous. The CDR3 totals 15 residues. In germline, CDR1 is LNHDA, CDR2 SQIVND (reference sequence). The V end lost 4 bases, the J end lost 5 bases, and 14 bases lay between the germline ends. The CDR3 spells CASSTRDTFTGELFF. The CDR3, as DNA: TGTGCCAGTAGTACCAGAGACACGTTTACCGGGGAGCTGTTTTTT.

This clone has only a few counts. This rearrangement joins TRBV6-5 to TRBJ2-7; TRBD1 aligns across 9 bases. V lost 0 bases to trimming and J lost 5 bases; unmatched junction nucleotides: 5. Germline V gene data show CDR1 as MNHEY and CDR2 as SVGAGI. CDR3 length: 15 residues. The CDR3 sequence: CASSYSTDRGHEQYF. DNA of the CDR3: TGTGCCAGCAGTTACTCCACGGACAGGGGACACGAGCAGTACTTC.

In this sample, this clone turned up a few times. The V call is TRBV28, the J call TRBJ1-2, with a tentative D call TRBD1 (5 bases). With 4 bases removed from V and 7 bases from J, the gap between germline ends came to 10 bases. The length of the CDR3 is 12 residues. Looked up from germline, CDR1 is MDHEN and CDR2 is SYDVKM. The CDR3 region is CASSSADSGYTF. Here the CDR3 DNA reads TGTGCCAGCAGTTCTGCCGACAGTGGCTACACCTTC.

This clone was detected only a few times. This chain joins TRBV25-1 and TRBJ1-1; 9 bases fit TRBD1. Germline CDR1 is MGHDK and CDR2 is SYGVNS. The CDR3 extends over 13 amino acids. Germline trimming cut 8 bases from V and 2 bases from J; bases unmatched to any gene: 3. The CDR3 region is CASPDRGNTEAFF. The CDR3 coding sequence is TGTGCCAGCCCGGACAGGGGTAACACTGAAGCTTTCTTT.

The chain uses TRBV28 and TRBJ2-5; TRBD2 matches 12 bases. The CDR3 is made up of 16 amino acids. Germline loops: CDR1 MDHEN, CDR2 SYDVKM. The V segment lost 5 bases and the J segment 1 base; nucleotides outside the gene matches: 5. CDR3 in amino acids: CASSPGLAGFQETQYF. CDR3 coding DNA: TGTGCCAGCAGTCCCGGACTAGCGGGGTTCCAAGAGACCCAGTACTTC.